This passage covers 4 T cell receptor beta chains from one sample sequenced in a study of blood T cell repertoires in COVID-19. Libraries were prepared by immunoSEQ multiplex PCR; TCRdb keeps only in-frame clonotypes and omits some of them. The data show some 190,000 clones, more than 80% seen once. The specimen was peripheral blood. All receptors come from a woman of 80 years or more with COVID-19, enrolled during active disease.

The V call is TRBV6-5, the J call TRBJ1-1; a weak D match, TRBD1 (5 bases). Germline-derived CDR1 and CDR2 are MNHEY and SVGAGI. The V gene lost 2 bases and the J gene lost 8 bases, with 12 bases spanning the gap. This CDR3 comprises 13 residues. The CDR3: CASSYGVRQEAFF. The CDR3 DNA follows: TGTGCCAGCAGTTACGGTGTCCGACAGGAAGCTTTCTTT.

The chain carries TRBV9 and TRBJ2-3, with D tentatively TRBD1 (6 bases). Trimming removed 1 base from V and 3 bases from J, with 12 bases in between. The CDR3 loop spans 15 amino acids. CDR1 SGDLS and CDR2 YYNGEE come from the germline V gene. CDR3 sequence: CASSVIPQGTDTQYF. The CDR3 DNA is TGTGCCAGCAGCGTAATTCCACAGGGAACAGATACGCAGTATTTT.

In nucleotides, the CDR3 is TGTGCCAGCAGCCTAGGAAGCGCGAACACCGGGGAGCTGTTTTTT. It is translated as CASSLGSANTGELFF. J is TRBJ2-2 and V is TRBV6-5; D uncertain. CDR1 and CDR2 (germline): MNHEY, SVGAGI. Between the trimmed V and J ends, which lost 6 bases and 0 bases, there was a span of 11 bases. The CDR3 totals 15 residues.

The chain carries TRBV6-5 and TRBJ1-1; D uncertain. Trimming took off 5 bases at V and 1 base at J, with 8 bases between the two ends. The CDR3 length is 13 residues. Germline values: CDR1 MNHEY, CDR2 SVGAGI. The CDR3 region is CASSPTWNTEAFF. CDR3 nucleotide sequence: TGTGCCAGCAGTCCAACATGGAACACTGAAGCTTTCTTT.